Below are 3 T cell receptor beta chains sequenced from a single sample in a study of T cell responses to AZD1222 COVID-19 vaccine. Generated by immunoSEQ multiplex PCR, the TCRdb table keeps only in-frame clones and is missing some. The sample includes roughly 130,000 clones, just over 85% seen only once; the top ten take about 19%. The sequencing here drew on peripheral blood, taken on day 0 of MenACWY control vaccination. These receptors all stem from an adult in good health.

The V gene is TRBV28, the J gene TRBJ1-1; the D gene is possibly TRBD1 (5 bases). The CDR3 spans 15 residues. Trimming stripped 2 bases from V and 5 bases from J, with 15 bases between. Germline V lookup: CDR1 MDHEN, CDR2 SYDVKM. The CDR3 protein is CASSLHGRDRTEAFF. Written as DNA, the CDR3 is TGTGCCAGCAGTTTACACGGCAGGGATCGGACTGAAGCTTTCTTT.

The rearrangement uses TRBV6-5 and TRBJ1-1; D is uncertain. Germline V lookup: CDR1 MNHEY, CDR2 SVGAGI. Trimming left V 9 bases short and J 3 bases short, with 8 bases between. The CDR3 consists of 11 residues. The CDR3 spells CASREYTEAFF. CDR3 nucleotides: TGTGCCAGTCGGGAATACACTGAAGCTTTCTTT.

The chain joins TRBV19 to TRBJ1-3; possibly TRBD1 for D (6 bases). The CDR3 totals 16 residues. Germline V gene sequence: CDR1 LNHDA, CDR2 SQIVND (reference sequence). V was pared by 7 bases and J by 0 bases, with 16 bases between. The CDR3 DNA follows: TGTGCCAGTACCGCGAGGGGCAGGGGCTCTGGAAACACCATATATTTT. It is translated as CASTARGRGSGNTIYF.